This T cell receptor beta chain was captured by sequencing in a study of blood T cell repertoires in COVID-19. Across the whole study: Material from acute and convalescent COVID-19 was sourced from the United States, Italy and Spain. Nucleic acid was either cDNA or gDNA, and it came from T cells, B-cell-depleted T cells, or PBMCs.

V lost 6 bases to trimming and J lost 6 bases, with 15 bases between them. The CDR3 loop spans 14 amino acids. Germline V lookup: CDR1 LNHDA, CDR2 SQIVND (reference sequence). Original analysis: Amplification of reference gene primers provided the estimated nucleated cell counts. Some clones are missing from TCRdb's copy, which holds only in-frame ones; the method was immunoSEQ multiplex PCR. Clonal size and the V and J genes are those of that table, whereas D and trimming came from the DNA. The table records 65,000 to 70,000 clones, 80% to 90% of them present only once. What was sequenced was peripheral blood. The chain employs TRBV19 and TRBJ2-1; D is perhaps TRBD2 (6 bases). This clonotype was obtained from a man in his forties or fifties with active COVID-19. The CDR3 bases are TGTGCCAGTAGCCTCCTCGCGGGGTCCAATGAGCAGTTCTTC. Translating gives CASSLLAGSNEQFF.